A selection of T cell receptor beta chains follows, all from one sample in a study of blood T cells in healthy people across ages. TCRdb itself ran the 5' RACE reads through MiXCR, one entry per CDR3 protein. The sample shows approximately 940,000 distinct CDR3 sequences, approximately 49% of them seen only once. Material for sequencing was blood. These receptors all stem from a man aged 30-40 years in good health. Each CDR3 is given with its conserved first and last residue. Each record gives: CDR3 DNA, CDR3 protein, J gene, clone size, V gene, D gene. D genes are given only for firm matches. Clone size is stated in some rows and not others, as once, few, many or a class when expanded.

CDR3nt: TGTGCCAGCAGCCAGTCGGGGGACCACGAGCAGTACTTC
CDR3aa: CASSQSGDHEQYF
j_gene: TRBJ2-7
abundance: -
v_gene: TRBV3-1
d_gene: -

CDR3nt: TGTGCCAGCAGTTTACTTGGCCCAGGGGGCCGGTCCTACGAGCAGTACTTC
CDR3aa: CASSLLGPGGRSYEQYF
j_gene: TRBJ2-7
abundance: few
v_gene: TRBV28
d_gene: TRBD1

CDR3nt: TGTGCCAGCCGAGGTGGGCTAGCGGGGGGCTACTCCTACAATGAGCAGTTCTTC
CDR3aa: CASRGGLAGGYSYNEQFF
j_gene: TRBJ2-1
abundance: -
v_gene: TRBV6-1
d_gene: TRBD2

CDR3nt: TGCGCCAGCAGCTCCGGGACAGGGAGTTTGGTACCCCTCCACTTT
CDR3aa: CASSSGTGSLVPLHF
j_gene: TRBJ1-6
abundance: once
v_gene: TRBV5-1
d_gene: TRBD1

CDR3nt: TGCAGCGTTGAAGGGGGGAAGGCGGTTATCCAAGAGACCCAGTACTTC
CDR3aa: CSVEGGKAVIQETQYF
j_gene: TRBJ2-5
abundance: -
v_gene: TRBV29-1
d_gene: -

CDR3nt: TGTGCCGGCGGATATGTTGGGGGCTACACCTTC
CDR3aa: CAGGYVGGYTF
j_gene: TRBJ1-2
abundance: -
v_gene: TRBV6-6
d_gene: -

CDR3nt: TGTGCCAGCAGTGACCCCACAGCGTTGATGAACGTTGGCTACACCTTC
CDR3aa: CASSDPTALMNVGYTF
j_gene: TRBJ1-2
abundance: -
v_gene: TRBV2
d_gene: -

CDR3nt: TGTGCCAGCAGTTTATCTGGACAAACTATCGATGAGCAGTTCTTC
CDR3aa: CASSLSGQTIDEQFF
j_gene: TRBJ2-1
abundance: -
v_gene: TRBV12-3/TRBV12-4
d_gene: -

CDR3nt: TGTGCCAGCATCAGAGACAGGGGAGGCGAGCAGTACTTC
CDR3aa: CASIRDRGGEQYF
j_gene: TRBJ2-7
abundance: -
v_gene: TRBV11-2
d_gene: TRBD1

CDR3nt: TGTGCCATCAGCCCCCGGGACAGGGCGCTCAATGAGCAGTTCTTC
CDR3aa: CAISPRDRALNEQFF
j_gene: TRBJ2-1
abundance: -
v_gene: TRBV10-3
d_gene: TRBD1